This T cell receptor beta chain appears in the sequencing data of a study of cytomegalovirus exposure and HLA in healthy donors (dated 2017 in TCRdb). For the wider study: In an earlier analysis of 450 to 750 of the donors, roughly 300 Gb of sequence data and approximately 100 million unique TCR beta sequences from about 190 million T cells were reported. Of the roughly 400 genotyped donors, around 81% fell in the genetic ancestry cluster associated with self-reported Caucasian donors. All discovery cohort repertoires had been generated on a single sequencing platform. A later analysis re-analyzed previously published TCR beta repertoires from hundreds of donors and added high-resolution HLA genotyping to study TCR occurrence patterns. The aim of the study was to test whether cataloging public T cell receptors could identify signatures of past pathogen exposure. Across roughly 420 genotyped donors of the cohort, an average of about 240,000 unique TCR beta nucleotide sequences per donor were sequenced, and around 20% of those sequences were non-productive. Typing coverage differed by locus: A, B, C, DRB1 and DQB1 were typed in about 620-630 donors, DQA1 in around 500, DPA1 in 600 to 610, and DPB1 in approximately 450. A later genetic analysis took genome-wide SNP genotypes for about 55% of the 666 donors and used that subset as a discovery cohort. An earlier analysis of around 640 of the donors used high-throughput TCR beta sequencing to judge whether each TCR beta V gene segment behaved as functional or pseudogenic. Using immunosequencing, the study profiled T cell repertoires from about 650 subjects and related those repertoires to cytomegalovirus serostatus. Along with the roughly 670-subject first cohort, a separate validation cohort of 120 different subjects was used. HLA typing covered class I and class II loci at four-digit resolution. Donor age, sex, ethnicity and CMV serostatus were collected together with the repertoire data. In the later analysis, no new phenotypic data were used to find candidate immune exposures; instead, reliance was placed on TCR beta sequences and their occurrence across donors. High-throughput TCR immunosequencing, statistical association of individual TCRs with disease status, and machine learning were combined to predict cytomegalovirus infection status. Roughly 5 DR-DQ haplotypes were handled as single units for association and clustering, since linkage in the cohort was strong. An early release covering approximately 600 HLA-typed donors comprised 250 to 350 gigabases of sequencing data and 65 million to 100 million unique TCR sequences.

Compared with germline, V lacks 3 bases and J lacks 2 bases; bases without a gene match: 4. The germline V gene provides CDR1 SGHAT and CDR2 FQNNGV. The CDR3 runs 15 residues from the cysteine to the phenylalanine. CDR3 DNA is the only sequence kept; it has 45 bases, read in frame from the first base. General findings and caveats noted by the study authors: Roughly uniform sequencing depth across donors was assumed in presence/absence analyses, although this assumption may not hold. Some IMGT-functional V segments, including TRBV6-2 and TRBV6-3, could not be told apart with the 87-base-pair reads, so those segments were excluded. In vitro tests confirmed that three of the cytomegalovirus-associated TCR beta chains recognize cytomegalovirus antigens. Most TCR sequences were seen in very few donors, while some public TCRs were found in many individuals. A later analysis reported that several top co-occurrence clusters appeared linked to parvovirus B19, influenza, CMV and Epstein-Barr virus. The study gave a list of 150 to 200 TCR beta chains associated with cytomegalovirus. Broadly in line with IMGT annotations, most TCR beta V segments showed up in productive rearrangements about 90% or about 30% of the time in an earlier analysis of several hundred of the donors. It was suggested by the authors that the approach could potentially be generalized to other disease states and immunological phenotypes. In a later genetic analysis, fewer N-insertions in productive TCRs were reported among donors in an Asian-associated ancestry cluster than the roughly 670-donor mean. Assigning TCR associations to individual alleles was difficult when HLA alleles, especially DR and DQ, strongly co-occurred. A group of highly shared sequence variants was considered likely to be a technical artifact of the sequencing pipeline. According to a later analysis, TCR association rates differed among HLA loci, with DRB1 alleles showing the most associated TCRs and HLA-C alleles showing the fewest. Correlated functional status among segregating V segments might be attributable to linkage disequilibrium, but an unknown experimental factor could not be ruled out. Compared with equally common non-associated chains, HLA-associated TCR beta chains in a later analysis were more clonally expanded and had lower generation probabilities. The only immune exposure information available for the cohort was CMV serostatus. A further reported finding was that TCR beta sequences accurately predicted the HLA-A and HLA-B alleles for most subjects in the first cohort. In both the original and validation cohorts, the classifier was reported to diagnose cytomegalovirus status with high specificity and sensitivity. Only TCR beta chains were sequenced in this cohort, and the absence of alpha or paired-chain data limited detectable features. Because HLA typing was unavailable for some donors at each locus, only the typed subset was used in association tests. Specific HLA alleles were associated with more than 15,000 TCR beta sequences at a false discovery rate of 0.05 in a later analysis. In a later analysis, most CMV-associated TCR beta chains were found to appear HLA-restricted, with HLA associations seemingly driven largely by CMV exposure. V-gene and J-gene trimming of TCR beta chains was associated with a missense DCLRE1C variant in a later genetic analysis, and the association was replicated in an independent cohort. Because counts were too low, more than 15 rarely observed V segments, including chromosome 9 orphons, were left out of the earlier analysis of 500 to 650 of the donors.

Receptors were amplified or captured by the immunoSEQ multiplex PCR assay. For the multiplex PCR, a mixture combining 60 forward primers for TCR Vbeta segments and 13 reverse primers for TCR Jbeta segments was used. The CDR3 region of rearranged TCR beta genes was amplified from genomic DNA with a multiplex PCR assay. The Illumina HiSeq System was used to sequence the amplified TCR beta libraries as 87-base-pair reads. The study's processing was this. A later analysis tallied around 82 million unique TCR beta chains across the 666 repertoires, and around 12 million of those chains were shared by two or more donors. To remove PCR and sequencing errors, raw reads were error-corrected and collapsed into unique sequences using a nearest-neighbor algorithm that merged closely related sequences. CDR3 sequences were aligned to IMGT reference sequences to assign V, D and J gene segments. For a sequence to be retained, at least a six-nucleotide match to both a V gene segment and a J gene segment was required. Rearrangements were classified as productive when the CDR3 lacked stop codons and remained in frame with V and J, and all other rearrangements were classified as non-productive. Following IMGT convention, CDR3 was defined as the stretch from the second conserved V-encoded cysteine to the conserved J-encoded phenylalanine. The earlier analysis of some 540 of the donors excluded any sequence lacking an unambiguous match to a single V gene segment. An earlier analysis of under 750 of the donors called V segments functional above 56.7% productive rearrangements and segregating when the between-donor standard deviation exceeded 5%. A statistical classification framework was built to diagnose cytomegalovirus status from the catalog of TCR beta chain sequences. A later analysis assigned V and J genes by comparing TCR nucleotide sequences with IMGT/GENE-DB human TR gene sequences. A later analysis assigned CDR3 sequences and most-parsimonious VDJ recombination scenarios with the TCRdist pipeline. In a later analysis, each TCR beta chain was defined by its CDR3 amino acid sequence together with its V-gene family, and reads without a unique V-gene family were excluded. To address suspected cross-contamination and a sequencing artifact, a later analysis removed a few hundred highly shared, low-generation-probability nucleotide sequences. A later analysis calculated a clonal expansion index for each public chain from normalized within-repertoire ranks of inferred template counts. In a later analysis, generation probabilities were computed with a VDJ recombination model fitted to out-of-frame rearrangements, and the resulting probabilities were checked against IGoR. A later analysis scored TCR-TCR, TCR-HLA and TCR-CMV co-occurrence with hypergeometric tests, applying a repertoire-size bias correction to TCR pairs. To estimate false discovery rates, a later analysis permuted the HLA or CMV assignments 20 times. In a later analysis, co-occurring TCRs were grouped with DBSCAN, and TCRdist sequence similarity was added when clustering was performed within HLA-allele-positive subsets. Repertoires with fewer than 30,000 or more than 120,000 public chains were left out of co-occurrence clustering, as were about 5 repertoires with anomalous nucleotide sharing. TCRdb retrieved this table from immuneACCESS and kept in-frame rearrangements only. Not all clones are present; in checked studies, unresolved V genes account for under half, and no reason is known for the remainder. The V and J calls and clone size were taken over from that table, and D and trimming were inferred from the DNA. The sample table contains 150,000 to 200,000 clones; only one count was recorded for roughly 74% of them. Roughly 6% of the sample comes from the top ten.

Concerning this clone itself: What antigen it recognizes has not been identified. One base away there is no much larger clone; base qualities are not given.

In total, 630 or so healthy bone marrow donors made up the cohort. At the time of sampling, all cohort members were nominally healthy, though unrecorded immune exposures were likely present. The donor was CMV seropositive and was included in the group of 300 or so seropositive cohort members. Every donor gave a peripheral blood sample, and the peripheral blood mononuclear cells from that sample were used for TCR beta sequencing. Genomic DNA extraction from the blood cell samples was performed with the Qiagen DNeasy Blood Extraction Kit. This receptor was obtained from a woman aged 30 to 39 in good health and CMV-seropositive. Sequences were obtained from PBMCs. The rearranged chain carries TRBV11-2 and TRBJ2-5; 9 bases in the middle match TRBD1. CDR3 loop: CASSLGDRVQETQYF. The bases are TGTGCCAGCAGCTTGGGGGACAGGGTTCAAGAGACCCAGTACTTC. Beyond the CDR3, the reference TRBV11-2 and TRBJ2-5 genes provide the residues; the full variable domain reads: EAGVAQSPRYKIIEKRQSVAFWCNPISGHATLYWYQQILGQGPKLLIQFQNNGVVDDSQLPKDRFSAERLKGVDSTLKIQPAKLEDSAVYLCASSLGDRVQETQYFGPGTRLLVL.